The 20 T cell receptor beta chains below all came from one sample that was sequenced in a study of radiotherapy plus CTLA-4 blockade in lung cancer listed by TCRdb under 2018. The library was produced with the immunoSEQ multiplex PCR assay. Here the immuneACCESS table is served through TCRdb, limited to in-frame sequences with V and J called. Missing clones are a known gap in these copies; in checked studies unresolved V genes cover under half, and the rest lacks a known reason. Across this sample there are 40,000 or so clones, with roughly 77% seen only once. The ten largest clonotypes hold around 9.5% of the sample. Specimen: peripheral blood, collected from a patient treated with radiotherapy plus ipilimumab. The origin of the receptors is a human donor with non-small cell lung cancer who had stable disease on radiotherapy plus ipilimumab.

Details on this clone: One base away lies a much larger clone, so this may be a sequencing read error. The same CDR3 is also encoded by other DNA sequences in this sample. Written as DNA, the CDR3 is TGCGCCAGCAGCCAAGATGGTCTGTCAAGCTCCTACGAGCAGTACTTC. It codes for CASSQDGLSSSYEQYF. The V gene is TRBV4-1, the J gene TRBJ2-7; D is unclear. Trimming left V 0 bases short and J 0 bases short, with 12 bases between. The CDR3 runs to 16 residues. Germline CDR1 MGHRA, CDR2 YSYEKL.

The V call is TRBV10-3, the J call TRBJ1-3; D may be TRBD1 (5 bases). The CDR3 sequence is 15 residues long. The V and J ends lost 6 bases and 0 bases respectively, with 12 bases between them. Germline CDR1 reads ENHRY; CDR2 reads SYGVKD. The CDR3 loop is CAIRDRGLSGNTIYF. The CDR3 nucleotides read TGTGCCATCAGGGACCGGGGCCTCTCTGGAAACACCATATATTTT.

This rearrangement joins TRBV18 to TRBJ1-1; TRBD1 agrees at 7 bases. CDR3 length: 16 amino acids. Germline V gene sequence: CDR1 KGHSH, CDR2 LQKENI. J was trimmed by 5 bases and V by 3 bases; bases with no gene match: 12. The CDR3 bases are TGTGCCAGCTCACCCTCTAGACAGGGATTCAGAACTGAAGCTTTCTTT. Translation: CASSPSRQGFRTEAFF.

CDR3 protein: CASSLGPNTGELFF. CDR3 nucleotides: TGTGCCAGCAGCTTGGGTCCGAACACCGGGGAGCTGTTTTTT. The gene calls are TRBV5-5 and TRBJ2-2; no clear D gene. The CDR3 loop spans 14 amino acids. Germline CDR1 is SGHKS and CDR2 is YYEKEE (reference sequence). Trimming took off 0 bases at V and 0 bases at J, with 3 bases between the two ends.

V and J are TRBV13 and TRBJ1-3; 7 bases fit TRBD1. Per the germline V gene, CDR1 is PRHDT and CDR2 is FYEKMQ (reference sequence). Trimming removed 3 bases from V and 0 bases from J; junction bases left unmatched: 8. The CDR3 sequence is 17 residues long. CDR3 nucleotides: TGTGCCAGCAGCTTGAGCAGGGGGGACTTCTCTGGAAACACCATATATTTT. The encoded protein is CASSLSRGDFSGNTIYF.

This clone turned up a few times. The gene calls are TRBV6-4 and TRBJ1-1, with 12 bases that match TRBD1. Germline CDR1 is MRHNA and CDR2 is SNTAGT. V was pared by 3 bases and J by 6 bases, with 5 bases of the junction left unmatched. The CDR3 runs 15 residues. The CDR3 loop reads CASSEDGTGGAEAFF. In DNA form, the CDR3 reads TGTGCCAGCAGTGAAGACGGGACAGGGGGCGCTGAAGCTTTCTTT.

This clone was seen more than once but under ten times. The chain links TRBV10-2 to TRBJ2-1, with 13 positions matching TRBD2. CDR3 length: 16 residues. The trim removed 3 bases at V and 9 bases at J, leaving 8 bases unmatched. In germline, CDR1 is WSHSY, CDR2 SAAADI. The CDR3 DNA is TGCGCCAGCAGTGACCGGACTAGCGGGGGAGTTGGTGAGCAGTTCTTC. Residues: CASSDRTSGGVGEQFF.

The sample holds one count of this clone. The chain carries TRBV19 and TRBJ1-6, with D uncertain. V dropped 0 bases and J dropped 9 bases, with 12 bases sitting between them. Per germline, CDR1 LNHDA and CDR2 SQIVND (reference sequence). CDR3 size: 15 residues. The CDR3 nucleotides are TGTGCCAGTAGTATAGACCCAAGGCCTATTTCACCCCTCCACTTT. This sequence encodes CASSIDPRPISPLHF.

The chain carries TRBV29-1 and TRBJ1-4; no firm D call. The length of the CDR3 is 13 residues. V lost 4 bases, J lost 5 bases, and 11 bases lay in between. Germline CDR1 is SQVTM and CDR2 is ANQGSEA. CDR3 bases: TGCAGCGTTGCCGGGCCCGGAAATGAAAAACTGTTTTTT. This sequence encodes CSVAGPGNEKLFF.

This chain joins TRBV10-3 and TRBJ1-2; D not certain. V gave up 2 bases and J gave up 7 bases, with 11 bases separating them. CDR1 and CDR2 from the germline V gene are ENHRY and SYGVKD. The CDR3 has 13 amino acids. As DNA, the CDR3 is TGTGCCATCAGTGAGGGACCCTCTGCTGGCTACACCTTC. Amino acid sequence: CAISEGPSAGYTF.

This chain joins TRBV4-1 and TRBJ2-7, with 9 bases lining up with TRBD1. Looked up from germline, CDR1 is MGHRA and CDR2 is YSYEKL. V lost 6 bases and J lost 3; bases outside the gene matches: 12. CDR3 size: 16 residues. CDR3 residues: CASRDDPGTGLYEQYF. Written as DNA, the CDR3 is TGCGCCAGCAGGGATGACCCCGGGACAGGGCTCTACGAGCAGTACTTC.

The chain joins TRBV18 to TRBJ1-3; 8 nucleotides line up with TRBD1. The J segment lost 4 bases and the V segment lost 6 bases, leaving 2 bases of the junction unmatched. Per the germline V gene, CDR1 is KGHSH and CDR2 is LQKENI. This CDR3 has 13 residues. The CDR3 loop reads CASSWDRGNTIYF. CDR3 in DNA: TGTGCCAGCTCCTGGGACAGGGGAAACACCATATATTTT.

The genes are TRBV4-1 and TRBJ2-7; 12 nucleotides line up with TRBD2. Germline-derived CDR1 and CDR2 are MGHRA and YSYEKL. Trimming at V came to 4 bases and at J to 2 bases, leaving 3 bases not matched to a gene. The CDR3 consists of 15 residues. CDR3 in amino acids: CASSRLAGEAYEQYF. In DNA, the CDR3 is TGCGCCAGCAGCCGACTAGCGGGGGAGGCCTACGAGCAGTACTTC.

CDR3 in amino acids: CASSLTGGSYNEQFF. As DNA, the CDR3 is TGTGCCAGTAGTCTCACAGGGGGCTCCTACAATGAGCAGTTCTTC. V gene TRBV19 combines with J gene TRBJ2-1; TRBD1 matches 8 bases. This CDR3 is built from 15 residues. Germline trimming cut 5 bases from V and 0 bases from J; bases unmatched to any gene: 3. Germline V gene lookup returns CDR1 LNHDA and CDR2 SQIVND (reference sequence).

The sample holds one count of this clone. The J gene is TRBJ1-1, the V gene TRBV5-1, with D perhaps TRBD1 (6 bases). CDR1 SGHRS and CDR2 YFSETQ come from the germline V gene. The germline V and J ends were trimmed by 6 bases and 6 bases, with 15 bases remaining between them. This CDR3 region has 13 residues. CDR3 bases: TGCGCCAGCACCAACACAGGGCGGGCTGAAGCTTTCTTT. It is translated as CASTNTGRAEAFF.

This clone occurred once. The J gene is TRBJ1-2, the V gene TRBV6-1; TRBD1 is a possible D gene (6 bases). The CDR3 has 14 amino acids. Trimming took 3 bases from V and 4 from J, leaving 12 bases between them. The V gene's germline CDR1 is MNHNS and CDR2 SASEGT. The CDR3 sequence is CASSELRGPYGYTF. The CDR3 DNA reads TGTGCCAGCAGTGAGCTCAGGGGCCCCTATGGCTACACCTTC.

The gene calls are TRBV7-6 and TRBJ1-1; D is perhaps TRBD1 (5 bases). Germline V gene lookup returns CDR1 SGHVS and CDR2 FNYEAQ. This CDR3 contains 14 residues. The V and J ends lost 5 bases and 1 base respectively, with 11 bases between them. The CDR3 region is CASSIQEGNTEAFF. The CDR3 DNA reads TGTGCCAGCAGCATACAGGAGGGGAACACTGAAGCTTTCTTT. The complete variable domain, with remaining parts taken from reference TRBV7-6 and TRBJ1-1, reads GAGVSQSPRYKVTKRGQDVALRCDPISGHVSLYWYRQALGQGPEFLTYFNYEAQQDKSGLPNDRFSAERPEGSISTLTIQRTEQRDSAMYRCASSIQEGNTEAFFGQGTRLTVV.

J is TRBJ2-1 and V is TRBV2; a possible D gene is TRBD1 (6 bases). The germline V gene encodes CDR1 SNHLY and CDR2 FYNNEI. The CDR3 extends over 16 amino acids. V dropped 4 bases and J dropped 8 bases, with 21 bases sitting between them. The CDR3 DNA sequence: TGTGCCAGCAGTGCTCATCACGGGGACAAATGGGATGAGCAGTTCTTC. This encodes CASSAHHGDKWDEQFF. The whole variable domain, filled in from reference TRBV2 and TRBJ2-1, reads EPEVTQTPSHQVTQMGQEVILRCVPISNHLYFYWYRQILGQKVEFLVSFYNNEISEKSEIFDDQFSVERPDGSNFTLKIRSTKLEDSAMYFCASSAHHGDKWDEQFFGPGTRLTVL.

The genes are TRBV7-9 and TRBJ1-5; D unresolved. The CDR3 spans 12 residues. The germline V and J ends were trimmed by 5 bases and 7 bases, with 9 bases remaining between them. Germline V CDR1 and CDR2: SEHNR, FQNEAQ (reference sequence). CDR3 sequence: CASSREDQPQHF. The DNA of the CDR3 is TGTGCCAGCAGCCGGGAAGACCAGCCCCAGCATTTT.

The rearrangement uses TRBV5-4 and TRBJ2-1; D ambiguous. Germline assignment: CDR1 SGHNT and CDR2 YYREEE (reference sequence). The CDR3 covers 12 residues. V lost 2 bases and J lost 4, with 4 bases in between. The CDR3, as DNA: TGTGCCAGCAGCTTTGAGTACAATGAGCAGTTCTTC. Protein sequence: CASSFEYNEQFF. Based on the CDR3 plus reference TRBV5-4 and TRBJ2-1, the full variable domain is ETGVTQSPTHLIKTRGQQVTLRCSSQSGHNTVSWYQQALGQGPQFIFQYYREEENGRGNFPPRFSGLQFPNYSSELNVNALELDDSALYLCASSFEYNEQFFGPGTRLTVL.